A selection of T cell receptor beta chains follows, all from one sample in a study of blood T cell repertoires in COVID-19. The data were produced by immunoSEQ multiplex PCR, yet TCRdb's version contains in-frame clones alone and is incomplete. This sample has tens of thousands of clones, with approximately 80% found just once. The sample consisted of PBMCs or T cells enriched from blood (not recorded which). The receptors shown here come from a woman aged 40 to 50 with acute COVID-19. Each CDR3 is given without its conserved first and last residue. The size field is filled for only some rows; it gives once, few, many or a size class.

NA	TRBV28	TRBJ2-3	ASSPDIGQGIFPDTQY
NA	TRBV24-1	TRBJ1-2	ATRDSANYGYT
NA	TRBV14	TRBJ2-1	ASSQASGGNNEQF
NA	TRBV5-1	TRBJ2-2	ASSSNTGELF
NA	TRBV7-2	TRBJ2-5	ASSSAGEETQY
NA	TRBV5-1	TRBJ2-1	ASSLASGAGDSYYNEQF
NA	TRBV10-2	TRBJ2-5	ASRVGGGFQETQY
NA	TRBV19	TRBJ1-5	ASSMRSKGVGDNQPQH
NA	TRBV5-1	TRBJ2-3	ASSPTSGGAGFSDTQY
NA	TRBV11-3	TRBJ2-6	ASSLGSTGANVLT
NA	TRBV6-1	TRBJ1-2	ASSDTGPYGYT
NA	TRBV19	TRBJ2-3	ASSIGGGSTDTQY
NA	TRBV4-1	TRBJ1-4	ASSTGPINEKLF
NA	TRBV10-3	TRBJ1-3	ATNDRGSGNTIY
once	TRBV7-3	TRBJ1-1	ASRAGVNTEAF
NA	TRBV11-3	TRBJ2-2	ASSSGGTNTGELF
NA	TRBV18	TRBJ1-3	ASSPTLSARGAGNTIY
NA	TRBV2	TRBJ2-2	ASKGDGTGELF
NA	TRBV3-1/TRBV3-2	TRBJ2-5	ASSPRGGGTRETQY
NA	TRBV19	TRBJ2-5	ASSTFAGGWETQY
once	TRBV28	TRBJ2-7	ASSLFAHRLAGGPTSYEQY
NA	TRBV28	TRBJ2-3	ASSSQGQGRADTQY